This T cell receptor (beta chain) emerged from a study of blood T cells in healthy people across ages. For the second PCR, which ran for about 7 to 12 cycles, a sample-barcoded 5' primer and a J-beta primer mix were used. TCRdb used MiXCR to reprocess the 5' RACE reads, holding one entry per CDR3 protein. Among 850,000 to 1,100,000 distinct CDR3 sequences, more than 30% were seen once, and the ten largest hold roughly 14%. Study outcomes and limitations: Shifts in expanded clonotypes may have been confounded by donor CMV status, which was unknown. Compared with aged donors, long-lived donors showed fewer expanded clones, suggesting selection. Diversity estimates drawn from one million T cells were deemed underestimates. Among T cells, TCR beta diversity per million cells dropped roughly linearly as age rose.

This CDR3 spans 13 amino acids. Trimming took off 0 bases at V and 7 bases at J, with 10 bases between the two ends. Germline V gives CDR1 KGHSH, CDR2 LQKENI. The sample holds a few counts of this clonotype. Its target is not known. The receptor comes from a man aged 18 to 30 in good health. The chain links TRBV18 to TRBJ2-7; no reliable D call. Sequenced input: blood. The CDR3 is CASSPPTYNEQYF. CDR3 coding DNA: TGTGCCAGCTCACCACCCACCTACAATGAGCAGTACTTC.